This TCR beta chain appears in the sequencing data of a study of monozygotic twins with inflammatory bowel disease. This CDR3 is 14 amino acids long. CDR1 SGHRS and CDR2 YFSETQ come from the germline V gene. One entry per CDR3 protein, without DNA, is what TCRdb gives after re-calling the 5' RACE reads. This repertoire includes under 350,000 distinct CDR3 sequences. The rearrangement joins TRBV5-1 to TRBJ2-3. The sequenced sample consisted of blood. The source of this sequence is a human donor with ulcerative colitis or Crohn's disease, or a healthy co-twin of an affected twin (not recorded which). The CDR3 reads CASSLEMVADTQYF. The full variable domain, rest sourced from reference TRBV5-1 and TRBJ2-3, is KAGVTQTPRYLIKTRGQQVTLSCSPISGHRSVSWYQQTPGQGLQFLFEYFSETQRNKGNFPGRFSGRQFSNSRSEMNVSTLELGDSALYLCASSLEMVADTQYFGPGTRLTVL.